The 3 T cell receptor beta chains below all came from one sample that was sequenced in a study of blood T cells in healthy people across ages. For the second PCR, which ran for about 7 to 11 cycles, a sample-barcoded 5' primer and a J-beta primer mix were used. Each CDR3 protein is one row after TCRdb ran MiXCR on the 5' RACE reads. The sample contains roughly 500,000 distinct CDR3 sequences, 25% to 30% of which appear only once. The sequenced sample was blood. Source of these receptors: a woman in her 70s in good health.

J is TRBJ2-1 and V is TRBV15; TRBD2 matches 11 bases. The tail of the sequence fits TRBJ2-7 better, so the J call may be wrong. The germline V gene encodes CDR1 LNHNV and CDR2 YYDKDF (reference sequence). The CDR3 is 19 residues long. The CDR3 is CATSRDQGTSGGYPNEQYF. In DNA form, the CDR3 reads TGTGCCACCAGCAGAGATCAGGGTACTAGCGGGGGCTACCCTAACGAGCAGTACTTC.

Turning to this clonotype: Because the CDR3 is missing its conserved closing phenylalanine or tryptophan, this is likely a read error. The CDR3 spells CASNTVWRGGYEQYL. The CDR3 DNA is TGTGCCAGCAACACGGTATGGCGGGGGGGCTACGAGCAGTACCTC. The V and J genes are TRBV6-2 or TRBV6-3 and TRBJ2-7; TRBD2 agrees at 9 bases. V dropped 7 bases and J dropped 3; count of bases not matched to a gene: 10. Germline CDR1 reads MNHEY; CDR2 reads SVGEGT. The CDR3 loop spans 15 amino acids.

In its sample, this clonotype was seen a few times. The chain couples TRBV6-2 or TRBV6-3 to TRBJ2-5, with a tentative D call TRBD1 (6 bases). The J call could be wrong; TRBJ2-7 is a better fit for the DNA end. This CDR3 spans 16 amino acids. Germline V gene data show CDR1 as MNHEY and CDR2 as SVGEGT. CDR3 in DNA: TGTGCCAGCAGTTACTCCGTAGCAGGGGACTCCTACGAGCAGTACTTC. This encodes CASSYSVAGDSYEQYF.